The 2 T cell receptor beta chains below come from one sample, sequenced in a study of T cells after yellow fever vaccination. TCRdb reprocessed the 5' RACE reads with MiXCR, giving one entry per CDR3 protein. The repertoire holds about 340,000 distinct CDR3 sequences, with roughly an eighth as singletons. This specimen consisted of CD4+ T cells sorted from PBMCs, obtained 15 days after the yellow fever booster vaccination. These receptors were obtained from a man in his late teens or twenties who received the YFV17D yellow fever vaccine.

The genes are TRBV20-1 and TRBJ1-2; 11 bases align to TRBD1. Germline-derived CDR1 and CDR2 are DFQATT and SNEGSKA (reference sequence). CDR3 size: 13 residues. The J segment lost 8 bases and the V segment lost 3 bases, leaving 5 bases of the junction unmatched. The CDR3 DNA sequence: TGCAGTGCTAGGGACAGGGGGCCCTGGGGCTACACCTTC. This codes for CSARDRGPWGYTF.

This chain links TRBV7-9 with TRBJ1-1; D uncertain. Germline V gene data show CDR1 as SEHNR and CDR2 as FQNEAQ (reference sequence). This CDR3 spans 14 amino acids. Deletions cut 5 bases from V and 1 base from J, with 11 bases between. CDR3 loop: CASSPRRGNTEAFF. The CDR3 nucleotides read TGTGCCAGCAGCCCTCGGCGGGGGAACACTGAAGCTTTCTTT.